A selection of T cell receptor beta chains follows, all from one sample in a study of identical twins. TCRdb fed the 5' RACE reads into MiXCR, producing one record per CDR3 protein. The sample lists 500,000 or so distinct CDR3 sequences; 20% to 25% were seen once. A further study also used this sample, focusing on T cells expressing NK-cell markers.

Sample: CD4+ T cells sorted from blood. These receptors all come from a woman aged 18-30 years in good health. Both conserved end residues are part of each CDR3. A D gene is named only where the DNA matches it firmly. The listing skips clone size in some rows; elsewhere it reads once, few, many or a size class.

D,size,J,V,CDR3,DNA
TRBD2,NA,TRBJ2-3,TRBV20-1,CSGSGGFTDTQYF,TGCAGTGGTAGCGGGGGCTTCACAGATACGCAGTATTTT
NA,many,TRBJ2-3,TRBV20-1,CSVLEASTDTQYF,TGCAGTGTTCTAGAAGCTAGCACAGATACGCAGTATTTT
NA,NA,TRBJ1-1,TRBV5-5,CASSLGAEAEAFF,TGTGCCAGCAGCTTGGGGGCGGAGGCTGAAGCTTTCTTT
NA,NA,TRBJ2-5,TRBV20-1,CSADLAVETQYF,TGCAGTGCCGACCTAGCCGTGGAGACCCAGTACTTC
NA,few,TRBJ2-5,TRBV5-1,CASSFQDNTGETQYF,TGCGCCAGCAGCTTTCAGGACAATACAGGAGAGACCCAGTACTTC
TRBD2,NA,TRBJ2-5,TRBV11-2,CASSLGIGTTQETQYF,TGTGCCAGCAGCTTAGGAATCGGGACTACCCAAGAGACCCAGTACTTC
NA,many,TRBJ2-7,TRBV15,CATSRDLVNSYEQYF,TGTGCCACCAGCAGAGATTTAGTGAACTCCTACGAGCAGTACTTC
NA,NA,TRBJ2-3,TRBV7-9,CASSLSVLTDTQYF,TGTGCCAGCAGCTTAAGCGTCTTAACAGATACGCAGTATTTT
NA,NA,TRBJ1-1,TRBV7-9,CASSPDTMNTEAFF,TGTGCCAGCAGCCCTGACACCATGAACACTGAAGCTTTCTTT
NA,NA,TRBJ2-2,TRBV5-1,CASSGTVSGELFF,TGCGCCAGCAGCGGAACAGTTAGCGGGGAGCTGTTTTTT
NA,NA,TRBJ2-3,TRBV29-1,CSVLLAVRADTQYF,TGCAGCGTTCTGCTGGCGGTACGGGCAGATACGCAGTATTTT
NA,NA,TRBJ1-1,TRBV29-1,CSVLGQGTEAFF,TGCAGCGTCCTAGGGCAGGGCACTGAAGCTTTCTTT
NA,NA,TRBJ2-7,TRBV7-2,CASSVREVGQYF,TGTGCCAGCAGCGTCAGGGAAGTCGGGCAGTACTTC
TRBD2,many,TRBJ2-3,TRBV10-1,CASSGGGRSTDTQYF,TGCGCCAGCAGTGGAGGCGGGAGGAGCACAGATACGCAGTATTTT
NA,few,TRBJ1-1,TRBV5-8,CASSHNRGWNTEAFF,TGTGCCAGCAGTCACAATCGTGGGTGGAACACTGAAGCTTTCTTT
TRBD2,NA,TRBJ2-1,TRBV20-1,CSARGTGLYDNEQFF,TGCAGTGCTAGAGGGACGGGACTATATGACAATGAGCAGTTCTTC
NA,few,TRBJ2-5,TRBV6-5,CASNRPGETQYF,TGTGCCAGCAATAGGCCGGGAGAGACCCAGTACTTC
NA,many,TRBJ1-5,TRBV12-3/TRBV12-4,CASSLSGLNQPQHF,TGTGCCAGCAGTTTAAGTGGACTCAATCAGCCCCAGCATTTT
NA,NA,TRBJ2-3,TRBV6-5,CASSYSDDTDTQYF,TGTGCCAGCAGTTACTCAGACGACACAGATACGCAGTATTTT
NA,NA,TRBJ2-2,TRBV5-1,CASSLFLSRPDGELFF,TGCGCCAGCAGCTTGTTTTTGTCTCGCCCCGACGGGGAGCTGTTTTTT
NA,many,TRBJ2-5,TRBV20-1,CSARSGQETQYF,TGCAGTGCTAGGTCGGGCCAAGAGACCCAGTACTTC
NA,NA,TRBJ1-6,TRBV3-1,CASSPVNNRGSPLHF,TGTGCCAGCAGCCCAGTAAATAACCGCGGTTCACCCCTCCACTTT
NA,NA,TRBJ2-1,TRBV20-1,CSARGRGEYNEQFF,TGCAGTGCTAGAGGCCGGGGAGAATACAATGAGCAGTTCTTC